A selection of T cell receptor beta chains follows, all from one sample in a study of Tregs in tolerant kidney transplant recipients. Here immunoSEQ multiplex PCR was the method, and the copy in TCRdb shows in-frame clones only, minus some. The sample has tens of thousands of clones, around 87% seen once. Sequencing used CD4+ T cells from blood (PBMCs), obtained 6 months after the transplant. These receptors were obtained from a human patient who received a combined kidney and bone marrow transplant. Some T cells may be transferred from the graft donor. CDR3s include the opening cysteine and the closing phenylalanine or tryptophan. D genes are given only for firm matches. Only some rows state a clone size, as once, few, many or a class for expanded clones.

d_call: TRBD2; clone_size: .; v_call: TRBV9; j_call: TRBJ2-7; cdr3_nt: TGTGCCAGCAGCGATCGGACTAGCGGGATGGGCGAGCAGTACTTC; cdr3_aa: CASSDRTSGMGEQYF
d_call: TRBD2; clone_size: .; v_call: TRBV7-9; j_call: TRBJ2-7; cdr3_nt: TGTGCCAGCAGTCAAGGACTAGCGGGCCTCTACGAGCAGTACTTC; cdr3_aa: CASSQGLAGLYEQYF
d_call: .; clone_size: .; v_call: TRBV2; j_call: TRBJ2-7; cdr3_nt: TGTGCCAGCAAGACAGTTCGAACCTACGAGCAGTACTTC; cdr3_aa: CASKTVRTYEQYF
d_call: TRBD2; clone_size: .; v_call: TRBV7-2; j_call: TRBJ2-7; cdr3_nt: TGTGCCAGCAGCTTGGGACTAGCGGGAGGGATCTACGAGCAGTACTTC; cdr3_aa: CASSLGLAGGIYEQYF
d_call: .; clone_size: .; v_call: TRBV7-2; j_call: TRBJ1-5; cdr3_nt: TGTGCCAGCAGCTCCAAAACAGGACAGCTTAATCAGCCCCAGCATTTT; cdr3_aa: CASSSKTGQLNQPQHF
d_call: TRBD2; clone_size: .; v_call: TRBV5-1; j_call: TRBJ2-5; cdr3_nt: TGCGCCAGCAGTTTGGTTAGCGGGCAAGAGACCCAGTACTTC; cdr3_aa: CASSLVSGQETQYF
d_call: .; clone_size: .; v_call: TRBV6-5; j_call: TRBJ2-1; cdr3_nt: TGTGCCAGCAGTTACTCGAGGGGGGGCTCCTACAATGAGCAGTTCTTC; cdr3_aa: CASSYSRGGSYNEQFF
d_call: TRBD2; clone_size: .; v_call: TRBV14; j_call: TRBJ2-1; cdr3_nt: TGTGCCAGCAGCCGTCTGTCTAGCGGGAGAACTGAGCAGTTCTTC; cdr3_aa: CASSRLSSGRTEQFF
d_call: TRBD1; clone_size: .; v_call: TRBV30; j_call: TRBJ1-2; cdr3_nt: TGTGCCTGGAGTAGGGGGACAGGGGGCGACTATGGCTACACCTTC; cdr3_aa: CAWSRGTGGDYGYTF
d_call: TRBD1; clone_size: .; v_call: TRBV10-3; j_call: TRBJ2-1; cdr3_nt: TGTGCCATCAGTGAGCGGGACAGCTCCTACAATGAGCAGTTCTTC; cdr3_aa: CAISERDSSYNEQFF
d_call: .; clone_size: .; v_call: TRBV5-1; j_call: TRBJ1-1; cdr3_nt: TGCGCCAGCAGCAGTACACACAAGCGAACAACTGAAGCTTTCTTT; cdr3_aa: CASSSTHKRTTEAFF
d_call: .; clone_size: .; v_call: TRBV28; j_call: TRBJ2-3; cdr3_nt: TGTGCCAGCAGAGGGGTAAACACAGATACGCAGTATTTT; cdr3_aa: CASRGVNTDTQYF
d_call: TRBD1; clone_size: few; v_call: TRBV10-3; j_call: TRBJ2-2; cdr3_nt: TGTGCCATCAGGGACAGGGATGGCGGGGAGCTGTTTTTT; cdr3_aa: CAIRDRDGGELFF
d_call: .; clone_size: .; v_call: TRBV10-3; j_call: TRBJ2-7; cdr3_nt: TGTGCCATCAGTGTGGCGCGGGCATACGAGCAGTACTTC; cdr3_aa: CAISVARAYEQYF
d_call: TRBD2; clone_size: .; v_call: TRBV14; j_call: TRBJ2-5; cdr3_nt: TGTGCCAGCAGCCCCTCCGGCGGGGGGTACCAAGAGACCCAGTACTTC; cdr3_aa: CASSPSGGGYQETQYF
d_call: TRBD2; clone_size: .; v_call: TRBV6-1; j_call: TRBJ2-4; cdr3_nt: TGTGCCAGCAGTAGGGGAGCGGGGGCCAAAAACATTCAGTACTTC; cdr3_aa: CASSRGAGAKNIQYF
d_call: .; clone_size: .; v_call: TRBV10-3; j_call: TRBJ1-1; cdr3_nt: TGTGCCATCAGAAGCTCTTTGAACACTGAAGCTTTCTTT; cdr3_aa: CAIRSSLNTEAFF
d_call: .; clone_size: .; v_call: TRBV5-1; j_call: TRBJ1-2; cdr3_nt: TGCGCCAGCAGCTACGGACAGTATTTGGGGGGCTACACCTTC; cdr3_aa: CASSYGQYLGGYTF
d_call: .; clone_size: .; v_call: TRBV4-2; j_call: TRBJ2-5; cdr3_nt: TGTGCCAGCAGCCTTGCCGGAGTTCAAGAGACCCAGTACTTC; cdr3_aa: CASSLAGVQETQYF
d_call: TRBD2; clone_size: .; v_call: TRBV7-3; j_call: TRBJ2-2; cdr3_nt: TGTGCCAGCAGCACGGGACTAGCGGGAGTAAGCGGGGAGCTGTTTTTT; cdr3_aa: CASSTGLAGVSGELFF
d_call: TRBD1; clone_size: .; v_call: TRBV5-6; j_call: TRBJ2-2; cdr3_nt: TGTGCCAGCAGTAGGGACAGGGGAAGTTTGACCGGGGAGCTGTTTTTT; cdr3_aa: CASSRDRGSLTGELFF
d_call: .; clone_size: .; v_call: TRBV5-4; j_call: TRBJ2-7; cdr3_nt: TGTGCCAGCAGCTTGGGGACTCCATACGAGCAGTACTTC; cdr3_aa: CASSLGTPYEQYF
d_call: TRBD1; clone_size: .; v_call: TRBV19; j_call: TRBJ1-1; cdr3_nt: TGTGCCAGTAGTATACGGACAGGACTGAACACTGAAGCTTTCTTT; cdr3_aa: CASSIRTGLNTEAFF
d_call: .; clone_size: .; v_call: TRBV18; j_call: TRBJ2-5; cdr3_nt: TGTGCCAGCTCGCACCGACAGACCCAAGAGACCCAGTACTTC; cdr3_aa: CASSHRQTQETQYF
d_call: .; clone_size: .; v_call: TRBV11-1; j_call: TRBJ2-1; cdr3_nt: TGTGCCAGCAGCACCGGGACAATGCACAATGAGCAGTTCTTC; cdr3_aa: CASSTGTMHNEQFF
d_call: TRBD1; clone_size: .; v_call: TRBV9; j_call: TRBJ1-2; cdr3_nt: TGTGCCAGCAGCGTAGGAGGGACAGCTGGCTACACCTTC; cdr3_aa: CASSVGGTAGYTF
d_call: .; clone_size: .; v_call: TRBV4-1; j_call: TRBJ2-5; cdr3_nt: TGCGCCAGCAGCCGAGGTCCCCGACCGTACCAAGAGACCCAGTACTTC; cdr3_aa: CASSRGPRPYQETQYF
d_call: TRBD2; clone_size: .; v_call: TRBV5-1; j_call: TRBJ2-3; cdr3_nt: TGCGCCAGCAGCTTGACTAGCGGGGGGTTGGATACGCAGTATTTT; cdr3_aa: CASSLTSGGLDTQYF
d_call: TRBD1; clone_size: .; v_call: TRBV19; j_call: TRBJ1-1; cdr3_nt: TGTGCCAGTAGTATTCAACAGGGGACTGAAGCTTTCTTT; cdr3_aa: CASSIQQGTEAFF
d_call: .; clone_size: .; v_call: TRBV10-3; j_call: TRBJ2-2; cdr3_nt: TGTGCCATCAGTGAGTCGGCAGATACCGGGGAGCTGTTTTTT; cdr3_aa: CAISESADTGELFF
d_call: .; clone_size: .; v_call: TRBV15; j_call: TRBJ1-4; cdr3_nt: TGTGCCACCAGCAGAGGACAGCTTGCAACTAATGAAAAACTGTTTTTT; cdr3_aa: CATSRGQLATNEKLFF
d_call: .; clone_size: .; v_call: TRBV7-7; j_call: TRBJ1-4; cdr3_nt: TGTGCCAGCAGCTTGACTTGGCCGGGGGAAAAACTGTTTTTT; cdr3_aa: CASSLTWPGEKLFF
d_call: TRBD1; clone_size: .; v_call: TRBV29-1; j_call: TRBJ2-1; cdr3_nt: TGCAGCGTTGGACACAGGGGGCGGAATGAGCAGTTCTTC; cdr3_aa: CSVGHRGRNEQFF
d_call: TRBD1; clone_size: .; v_call: TRBV29-1; j_call: TRBJ2-3; cdr3_nt: TGCAGCGTCGGGACAGGGGCAAACACAGATACGCAGTATTTT; cdr3_aa: CSVGTGANTDTQYF
d_call: .; clone_size: .; v_call: TRBV5-4; j_call: TRBJ2-5; cdr3_nt: TGTGCCAGCAGCTTGGGGTGGAGGCAAGAGACCCAGTACTTC; cdr3_aa: CASSLGWRQETQYF